The 30 T cell receptor beta chains listed next were all sequenced from one sample in a study of T cell changes during pregnancy in multiple sclerosis. Method: immunoSEQ multiplex PCR; TCRdb's copy keeps in-frame clones and lacks some. This table holds approximately 71,000 clones, 80% to 95% found once. The material sequenced was peripheral blood, taken in the second trimester of pregnancy. These receptors all stem from a female donor with multiple sclerosis, enrolled in a pregnancy study.

CDR3 protein: CASSPPGQSYEQYF. CDR3 nucleotides: TGTGCCAGCAGCCCCCCGGGACAGTCCTACGAGCAGTACTTC. The gene calls are TRBV5-5 and TRBJ2-7; TRBD1 agrees at 7 bases. This CDR3 is 14 amino acids long. Germline CDR1 and CDR2: SGHKS and YYEKEE (reference sequence). V trimming: 4 bases; J trimming: 1 base; junction bases outside the gene matches: 5.

The rearrangement joins TRBV19 to TRBJ1-3; 8 nucleotides agree with TRBD1. This CDR3 spans 16 amino acids. V was pared by 3 bases and J by 2 bases, with 6 bases of the junction left unmatched. Germline assignment: CDR1 LNHDA and CDR2 SQIVND (reference sequence). The DNA for the CDR3 is TGTGCCAGTAGTATTCGACAGGGGATTGCTGGAAACACCATATATTTT. The encoded protein is CASSIRQGIAGNTIYF.

V and J are TRBV7-3 and TRBJ1-1; maybe TRBD1 (5 bases). The CDR3 has 13 residues. CDR1 is SGHTA and CDR2 is FQGTGA in the germline V gene. V lost 4 bases and J 6 bases, leaving 12 bases between the germline ends. CDR3 nucleotide sequence: TGTGCCAGCAGCTCTCAGGGTGAAGCTGAAGCTTTCTTT. Its protein is CASSSQGEAEAFF.

This sequence joins TRBV6-1 and TRBJ2-3; weak D call: TRBD2 (6 bases). The CDR3 totals 14 residues. V was pared by 3 bases and J by 5 bases, with 12 bases between. The germline CDR1 and CDR2 sequences are MNHNS and SASEGT. CDR3 DNA: TGTGCCAGCAGTGAGGGGGGAACGAAAGATACGCAGTATTTT. This gives the protein CASSEGGTKDTQYF.

Here the CDR3 reads CASSSNSGSREDNEQFF. DNA for the CDR3: TGTGCCAGCAGTTCAAATAGCGGGAGCAGAGAGGACAATGAGCAGTTCTTC. The V gene is TRBV27, the J gene TRBJ2-1, with TRBD2 matching over 9 bases. CDR1 is MNHEY, CDR2 SMNVEV, per germline (reference sequence). The CDR3 runs 17 residues. The trim removed 4 bases at V and 5 bases at J, leaving 12 bases unmatched.

This clone was picked up one time. The chain uses TRBV28 and TRBJ1-2, with D unresolved. Germline assignment: CDR1 MDHEN and CDR2 SYDVKM. V dropped 2 bases and J dropped 5 bases, with 6 bases sitting between them. This CDR3 region has 12 residues. For the CDR3, the DNA is TGTGCCAGCAGTTTAGCGGGTTATGGCTACACCTTC. It codes for CASSLAGYGYTF.

V gene TRBV2 combines with J gene TRBJ1-4, with 9 bases identical to TRBD1. This CDR3 is 14 amino acids long. V was pared by 8 bases and J by 7 bases, with 8 bases of the junction left unmatched. The V gene's germline CDR1 is SNHLY and CDR2 FYNNEI. CDR3 region: CASYRGQGGEKLFF. In DNA, the CDR3 is TGTGCCAGCTATAGGGGACAGGGAGGTGAAAAACTGTTTTTT.

V and J are TRBV28 and TRBJ2-1; D gene unclear. The CDR3 sequence is 14 residues long. Germline CDR1 reads MDHEN; CDR2 reads SYDVKM. Trimming removed 6 bases at V and 6 bases at J, with 15 bases between. The CDR3 protein is CASRVSRVGNEQFF. CDR3 nucleotides: TGTGCCAGCAGGGTCTCCCGGGTGGGCAATGAGCAGTTCTTC.

This clone has only a few counts. The chain is built from TRBV7-6 and TRBJ1-1, with unresolved D. Germline V gene lookup returns CDR1 SGHVS and CDR2 FNYEAQ. The CDR3 contains 13 residues. Trimming took off 5 bases at V and 0 bases at J, with 7 bases between the two ends. The CDR3 nucleotides are TGTGCCAGCAGCATAGAGCTGAACACTGAAGCTTTCTTT. As protein: CASSIELNTEAFF.

This sequence joins TRBV4-3 and TRBJ2-7, with TRBD1 as a possible D gene (5 bases). Germline V lookup: CDR1 LGHNA, CDR2 YSLEER. The V gene lost 0 bases and the J gene lost 6 bases, with 15 bases spanning the gap. The length of the CDR3 is 15 residues. CDR3: CASSQEITGLGEQYF. The DNA for the CDR3 is TGCGCCAGCAGCCAAGAGATAACAGGTTTAGGCGAGCAGTACTTC.

The chain is built from TRBV25-1 and TRBJ1-1; 7 nucleotides align to TRBD1. With V trimmed by 2 bases and J by 2 bases, 2 bases remained unmatched. The CDR3 is made up of 14 amino acids. The germline V gene has CDR1 MGHDK and CDR2 SYGVNS. The CDR3 nucleotides are TGTGCCAGCAGTGAAACAGGGGTAAACACTGAAGCTTTCTTT. It specifies CASSETGVNTEAFF.

The chain combines TRBV5-5 with TRBJ1-2; 9 bases fit TRBD1. V trimming: 6 bases; J trimming: 3 bases; junction bases outside the gene matches: 15. Looked up from germline, CDR1 is SGHKS and CDR2 is YYEKEE (reference sequence). The CDR3 runs 17 residues. The CDR3 nucleotides read TGTGCCAGCACCCGTAGACAGGGGGAACGAGGCGACTATGGCTACACCTTC. It codes for CASTRRQGERGDYGYTF.

The rearrangement links TRBV2 to TRBJ1-1; 8 bases line up with TRBD1. The junction had 5 bases not matched to a gene; V was cut back by 6 bases and J by 5 bases. The germline V gene has CDR1 SNHLY and CDR2 FYNNEI. This CDR3 spans 13 amino acids. CDR3 DNA: TGTGCCAGCAGAGCAGACAGGGGAACTGAAGCTTTCTTT. Amino acids: CASRADRGTEAFF.

This rearrangement joins TRBV14 to TRBJ1-2, with a tentative D call TRBD1 (6 bases). V was shortened by 0 bases and J by 1 base, with 12 bases between the two germline ends. CDR1 SGHDN and CDR2 FVKESK come from the germline V gene. This CDR3 has 16 amino acids. CDR3 nucleotides: TGTGCCAGCAGCCAAGATTTGGACAGCTATAACTATGGCTACACCTTC. As protein: CASSQDLDSYNYGYTF.

This chain uses TRBV5-1 with TRBJ2-7, with 8 positions matching TRBD1. CDR1 is SGHRS, CDR2 YFSETQ, per germline. The trim removed 4 bases at V and 2 bases at J, leaving 11 bases unmatched. The CDR3 sequence is 16 residues long. CDR3 sequence (DNA): TGCGCCAGCAGCCGGGGCGGGACAGGAGAGACCTACGAGCAGTACTTC. It yields the protein CASSRGGTGETYEQYF.

This clone was recorded once. The chain recombines TRBV4-1 with TRBJ1-1; D is possibly TRBD1 (5 bases). CDR3 length: 15 amino acids. Germline loops: CDR1 MGHRA, CDR2 YSYEKL. V was shortened by 4 bases and J by 0 bases, with 12 bases between the two germline ends. In DNA form, the CDR3 reads TGCGCCAGCAGCCCCCCCCGACAGATGAACACTGAAGCTTTCTTT. It translates to CASSPPRQMNTEAFF.

The chain joins TRBV2 to TRBJ2-4, with 8 bases matching TRBD1. Germline V lookup: CDR1 SNHLY, CDR2 FYNNEI. The J segment lost 0 bases and the V segment lost 6 bases, leaving 4 bases of the junction unmatched. CDR3 length equals 15 residues. The CDR3 protein is CASSGQGLAKNIQYF. In nucleotides, the CDR3 is TGTGCCAGCAGCGGACAGGGTCTAGCCAAAAACATTCAGTACTTC.

The chain is built from TRBV4-1 and TRBJ2-7; D not resolved. The CDR3 has 13 residues. Deletions cut 3 bases from V and 1 base from J, with 7 bases between. CDR1 MGHRA and CDR2 YSYEKL come from the germline V gene. CDR3 protein: CASSHKQSYEQYF. The CDR3, as DNA: TGCGCCAGCAGCCACAAACAATCCTACGAGCAGTACTTC.

The chain employs TRBV7-2 and TRBJ2-7, with TRBD2 matching 13 bases. The trim removed 5 bases at V and 4 bases at J, leaving 5 bases unmatched. The CDR3 extends over 15 amino acids. CDR1 SGHTA and CDR2 FQGNSA come from the germline V gene. CDR3 nucleotides: TGTGCCAGCAGCCCGACTAGCGGGGGGATTTACGAGCAGTACTTC. Its protein is CASSPTSGGIYEQYF.

The CDR3 is CASSVGQGGTGNTIYF. CDR3 coding DNA: TGTGCCAGCAGCGTAGGACAGGGGGGCACTGGAAACACCATATATTTT. The chain recombines TRBV9 with TRBJ1-3, with TRBD1 matching 9 bases. Germline trimming cut 0 bases from V and 2 bases from J; bases unmatched to any gene: 3. The germline V gene encodes CDR1 SGDLS and CDR2 YYNGEE. The CDR3 covers 16 residues.

The chain recombines TRBV7-2 with TRBJ1-1; D is uncertain. The CDR3 totals 15 residues. With 1 base removed from V and 0 bases from J, the gap between germline ends came to 9 bases. Germline assignment: CDR1 SGHTA and CDR2 FQGNSA. CDR3 DNA: TGTGCCAGCAGCTTAGGCCAGATCATGAACACTGAAGCTTTCTTT. Translation: CASSLGQIMNTEAFF.

The gene calls are TRBV9 and TRBJ2-1, with 7 bases fitting TRBD2. The CDR3 runs to 15 residues. V shed 4 bases and J 6 bases; nucleotides not matched to a gene: 10. Germline loops: CDR1 SGDLS, CDR2 YYNGEE. CDR3 sequence reads: CASSHGLVSFNEQFF. The CDR3 bases are TGTGCCAGCAGCCATGGACTAGTCAGTTTCAATGAGCAGTTCTTC.

The chain links TRBV7-3 to TRBJ2-7, with 10 nucleotides matching TRBD2. Per germline, CDR1 SGHTA and CDR2 FQGTGA. The CDR3 has 13 amino acids. V trimming: 4 bases; J trimming: 5 bases; junction bases outside the gene matches: 2. CDR3 sequence: CASSSGLANEQYF. The CDR3 nucleotides are TGTGCCAGCAGCTCGGGACTAGCGAACGAGCAGTACTTC. The variable domain in full, completed from reference TRBV7-3 and TRBJ2-7, reads GAGVSQTPSNKVTEKGKYVELRCDPISGHTALYWYRQSLGQGPEFLIYFQGTGAADDSGLPNDRFFAVRPEGSVSTLKIQRTERGDSAVYLCASSSGLANEQYFGPGTRLTVT.

This sequence joins TRBV9 and TRBJ2-1; 9 bases are a match to TRBD2. Trimming took 2 bases from V and 1 from J; bases not matched to a gene: 4. The CDR3 is 16 amino acids. Germline V gene sequence: CDR1 SGDLS, CDR2 YYNGEE. CDR3 coding DNA: TGTGCCAGCAGCGTCAGCGGGGGGCCGTCCTACAATGAGCAGTTCTTC. Amino acids: CASSVSGGPSYNEQFF.

The chain combines TRBV13 with TRBJ2-7; D is perhaps TRBD2 (6 bases). Germline V gene lookup returns CDR1 PRHDT and CDR2 FYEKMQ (reference sequence). Trimming took off 4 bases at V and 2 bases at J, with 9 bases between the two ends. This CDR3 contains 13 residues. CDR3 in DNA: TGTGCCAGCAGCTCGGAGGGGACCTACGAGCAGTACTTC. It is translated as CASSSEGTYEQYF. Using reference TRBV13 and TRBJ2-7 for the parts outside the CDR3, the full variable domain is AAGVIQSPRHLIKEKRETATLKCYPIPRHDTVYWYQQGPGQDPQFLISFYEKMQSDKGSIPDRFSAQQFSDYHSELNMSSLELGDSALYFCASSSEGTYEQYFGPGTRLTVT.

V usage is TRBV27 and J usage is TRBJ2-1, with a tentative D call TRBD2 (6 bases). V dropped 5 bases and J dropped 9 bases, with 23 bases sitting between them. Germline lookup yields CDR1 MNHEY and CDR2 SMNVEV (reference sequence). The CDR3 contains 16 residues. CDR3: CASSLTLASRQGEQFF. Written as DNA, the CDR3 is TGTGCCAGCAGTCTAACTCTAGCGAGTCGTCAGGGTGAGCAGTTCTTC.

The rearrangement links TRBV18 to TRBJ2-7, with TRBD1 identical over 8 bases. J gave up 4 bases and V 5 bases, and 16 bases lay outside the gene matches. Germline CDR1 reads KGHSH; CDR2 reads LQKENI. CDR3 length equals 17 residues. For the CDR3, the DNA is TGTGCCAGCTCATCCGGACAGGGTGGGCTCGTAGGGTACGAGCAGTACTTC. The encoded protein is CASSSGQGGLVGYEQYF.

The chain uses TRBV5-6 and TRBJ2-5, with 7 positions matching TRBD1. CDR3 length: 13 amino acids. With 4 bases clipped from V and 4 bases from J, the junction kept 4 bases outside the gene matches. CDR1 is SGHDT, CDR2 YYEEEE, per germline. The CDR3 region is CASSRQGVETQYF. CDR3 DNA: TGTGCCAGCAGCCGCCAGGGGGTAGAGACCCAGTACTTC.

The rearrangement links TRBV28 to TRBJ1-4; 7 bases agree with TRBD1. CDR3 length: 15 amino acids. V was pared by 7 bases and J by 0 bases, with 5 bases of the junction left unmatched. Germline CDR1 is MDHEN and CDR2 is SYDVKM. CDR3 nucleotides: TGTGCCAGCACAGGGGGAATTGCAACTAATGAAAAACTGTTTTTT. It yields the protein CASTGGIATNEKLFF.

The rearrangement joins TRBV6-1 to TRBJ1-4, with D uncertain. The length of the CDR3 is 15 residues. V lost 2 bases to trimming and J lost 4 bases, with 11 bases between them. The germline CDR1 and CDR2 sequences are MNHNS and SASEGT. The CDR3 DNA follows: TGTGCCAGCAGTGAATTCGGTTACGGTAATGAAAAACTGTTTTTT. It specifies CASSEFGYGNEKLFF.